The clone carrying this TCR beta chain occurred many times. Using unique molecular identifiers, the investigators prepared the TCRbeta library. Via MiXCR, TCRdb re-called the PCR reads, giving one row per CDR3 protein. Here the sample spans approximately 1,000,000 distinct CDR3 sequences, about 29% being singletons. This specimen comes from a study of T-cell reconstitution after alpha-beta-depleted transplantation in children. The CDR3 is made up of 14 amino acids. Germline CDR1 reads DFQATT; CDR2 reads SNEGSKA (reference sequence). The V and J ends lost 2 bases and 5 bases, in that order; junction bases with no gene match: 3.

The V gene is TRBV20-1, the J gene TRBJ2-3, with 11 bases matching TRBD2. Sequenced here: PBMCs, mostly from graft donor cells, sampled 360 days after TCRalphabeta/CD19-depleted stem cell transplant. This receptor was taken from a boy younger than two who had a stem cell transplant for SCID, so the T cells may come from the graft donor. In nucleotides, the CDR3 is TGCAGTGCTAGATGGGGACTAGCGGAAGATACGCAGTATTTT. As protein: CSARWGLAEDTQYF.